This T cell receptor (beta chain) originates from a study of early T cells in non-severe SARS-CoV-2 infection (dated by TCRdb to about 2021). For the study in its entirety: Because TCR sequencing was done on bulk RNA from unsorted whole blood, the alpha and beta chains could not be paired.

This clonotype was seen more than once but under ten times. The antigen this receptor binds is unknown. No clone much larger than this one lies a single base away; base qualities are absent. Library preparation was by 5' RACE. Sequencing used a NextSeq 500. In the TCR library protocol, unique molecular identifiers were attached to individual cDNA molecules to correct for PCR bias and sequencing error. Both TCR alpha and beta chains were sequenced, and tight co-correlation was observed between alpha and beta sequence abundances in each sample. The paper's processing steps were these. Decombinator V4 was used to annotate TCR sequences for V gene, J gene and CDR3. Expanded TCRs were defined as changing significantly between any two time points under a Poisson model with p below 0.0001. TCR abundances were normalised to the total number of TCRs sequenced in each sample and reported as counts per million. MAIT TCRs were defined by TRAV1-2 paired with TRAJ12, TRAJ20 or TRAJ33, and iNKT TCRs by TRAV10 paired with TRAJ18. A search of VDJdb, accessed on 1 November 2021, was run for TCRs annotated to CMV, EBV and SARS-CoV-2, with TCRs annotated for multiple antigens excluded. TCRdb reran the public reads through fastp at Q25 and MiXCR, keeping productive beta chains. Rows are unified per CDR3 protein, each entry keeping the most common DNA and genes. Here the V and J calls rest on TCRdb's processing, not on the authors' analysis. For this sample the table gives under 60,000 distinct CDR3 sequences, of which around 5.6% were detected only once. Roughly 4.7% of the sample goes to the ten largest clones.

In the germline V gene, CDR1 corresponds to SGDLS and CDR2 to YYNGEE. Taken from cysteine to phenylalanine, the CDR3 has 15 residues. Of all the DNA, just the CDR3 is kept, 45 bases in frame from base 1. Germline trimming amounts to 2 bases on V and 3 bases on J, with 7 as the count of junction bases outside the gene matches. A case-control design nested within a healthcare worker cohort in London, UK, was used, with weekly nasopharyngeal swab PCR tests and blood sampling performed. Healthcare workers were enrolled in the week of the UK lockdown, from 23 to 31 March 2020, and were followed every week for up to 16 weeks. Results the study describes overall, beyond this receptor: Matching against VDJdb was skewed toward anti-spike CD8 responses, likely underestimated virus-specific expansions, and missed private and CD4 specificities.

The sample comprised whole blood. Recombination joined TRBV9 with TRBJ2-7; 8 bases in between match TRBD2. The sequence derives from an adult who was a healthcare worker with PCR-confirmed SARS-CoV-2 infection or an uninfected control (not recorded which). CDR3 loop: CASSVAGTRDYEQYF. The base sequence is TGTGCCAGCAGCGTGGCCGGGACTAGGGACTACGAGCAGTACTTC. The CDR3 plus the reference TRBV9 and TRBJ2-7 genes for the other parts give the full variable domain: DSGVTQTPKHLITATGQRVTLRCSPRSGDLSVYWYQQSLDQGLQFLIQYYNGEERAKGNILERFSAQQFPDLHSELNLSSLELGDSALYFCASSVAGTRDYEQYFGPGTRLTVT.